The 5 T cell receptor beta chains in this list originate from one sample, sequenced in a study of blood T cell repertoires in COVID-19. Only in-frame clones appear in the TCRdb table, and some are missing; sequencing was by immunoSEQ multiplex PCR. The profile shows roughly 200,000 clones, 85% to 90% of them singletons. Sample: peripheral blood. Receptors originate from a man aged 18 to 30 with active or convalescent COVID-19.

In this sample, this clone turned up once. The V and J genes are TRBV11-3 and TRBJ2-7, with TRBD2 identical over 10 bases. V lost 5 bases and J lost 6; bases outside the gene matches: 4. Germline assignment: CDR1 SGHNT and CDR2 YENEEA. The CDR3 has 13 amino acids. CDR3 amino acids: CASSPSGSGEQYF. The CDR3 nucleotides are TGTGCCAGCAGCCCTAGCGGGAGTGGCGAGCAGTACTTC.

The table lists this clone with a count of one. The V call is TRBV13, the J call TRBJ1-2; 8 bases agree with TRBD1. CDR3 length: 14 amino acids. J lost 4 bases, V lost 5 bases, and 6 bases had no gene match. Germline V gene lookup returns CDR1 PRHDT and CDR2 FYEKMQ (reference sequence). Here the CDR3 DNA reads TGTGCCAGCAGCGAAAATACAGGGGGCTATGGCTACACCTTC. It is translated as CASSENTGGYGYTF.

CDR3 sequence (DNA): TGCAGTGCTAGTGCAGGACTAGCGGGAGGGAACAATGAGCAGTTCTTC. Translating it yields CSASAGLAGGNNEQFF. The V call is TRBV20-1, the J call TRBJ2-1; 15 bases agree with TRBD2. Germline CDR1 reads DFQATT; CDR2 reads SNEGSKA (reference sequence). The CDR3 spans 16 residues. Unmatched junction bases numbered 5, after V lost 3 bases and J lost 5 bases.

V gene TRBV7-2 combines with J gene TRBJ1-6; a weak D match, TRBD1 (6 bases). The CDR3 extends over 15 amino acids. With 2 bases removed from V and 8 bases from J, the gap between germline ends came to 13 bases. Germline loops: CDR1 SGHTA, CDR2 FQGNSA. The CDR3 nucleotides are TGTGCCAGCAGCTTAACGGGCAGGGGAGATTCACCCCTCCACTTT. Its translation is CASSLTGRGDSPLHF.

This chain uses TRBV5-4 with TRBJ2-7; 8 bases match TRBD1. CDR3 length: 15 residues. Germline assignment: CDR1 SGHNT and CDR2 YYREEE (reference sequence). V was pared by 4 bases and J by 5 bases, with 11 bases of the junction left unmatched. CDR3 nucleotides: TGTGCCAGCAGCGGACAGGGTAAGATCGTCGACGAGCAGTACTTC. Translating it yields CASSGQGKIVDEQYF.